This paragraph covers one T cell receptor beta chain sequence. Cohorts were assigned according to the clinical history that participants reported. These data are taken from a study of blood T cell repertoires in COVID-19. Turning to the study itself: In each case, the material was cDNA or gDNA derived from T cells, B-cell-depleted T cells, or PBMCs.

Original processing notes: Nucleated cell counts were estimated from reference gene primer amplification. The data were produced by immunoSEQ multiplex PCR, yet TCRdb's version contains in-frame clones alone and is incomplete. The V and J calls and the clone size are those of that table, but D and trimming were determined from the DNA. The sample yields approximately 260,000 clones, about 87% seen once. Source material: PBMCs or T cells enriched from blood (not recorded which). The source of this sequence is a woman aged 40-49 years with acute COVID-19.

The DNA of the CDR3 is TGTGCCAGCAGTGAACTCCTCCAGGAATACAGCTCTGGAAACACCATATATTTT. Protein sequence: CASSELLQEYSSGNTIYF. The V call is TRBV6-1, the J call TRBJ1-3; the D is unclear. The CDR3 extends over 18 amino acids. Trimming left V 2 bases short and J 0 bases short, with 17 bases between. CDR1 is MNHNS and CDR2 is SASEGT in the germline V gene.